Listed below are T cell receptor beta chains from one sample, sequenced in a study of blood T cell repertoires in COVID-19. Profiled with immunoSEQ multiplex PCR; TCRdb holds only in-frame clones, not every one. The table lists some 100,000 clones, less than 85% of them singletons. The sequencing input was peripheral blood. These receptors were collected from a man between 45 and 60 years old with acute or convalescent COVID-19. CDR3s include the opening cysteine and the closing phenylalanine or tryptophan. Fields, in order: clone size, V gene, J gene, D gene, CDR3 DNA, CDR3 protein. A D gene is named only where the DNA matches it firmly. The size entry is marked missing in some rows and otherwise reads once, few, many or a size class.

>-|TRBV19|TRBJ1-1|-
TGTGCCAGTAGTGTAATGACAGGGAACACTGAAGCTTTCTTT
CASSVMTGNTEAFF
>-|TRBV11-3|TRBJ2-1|TRBD2
TGTGCCAGCAGCTCCCGACTAGCGGGAGAAGACAATGAGCAGTTCTTC
CASSSRLAGEDNEQFF
>-|TRBV11-2|TRBJ2-5|TRBD1
TGTGCCAGCAGCTTAGGAGGACAGGGGCGGAAGACCCAGTACTTC
CASSLGGQGRKTQYF
>-|TRBV10-1|TRBJ2-7|-
TGCGCCAGCAGCAGGGATCTGGGCTCCTACGAGCAGTACTTC
CASSRDLGSYEQYF
>few|TRBV27|TRBJ1-5|TRBD1
TGTGCCAGCAGTTTCCGGGACAGGCGACCCCAGCATTTT
CASSFRDRRPQHF
>-|TRBV12-5|TRBJ1-1|-
TGTGCTAGTGGTTTGGTTTTCACAGGGAGGGGGGACACTGAAGCTTTCTTT
CASGLVFTGRGDTEAFF
>-|TRBV6-4|TRBJ2-7|TRBD1
TGTGCCCGCAACAGGGGCGGAGACGAGCAGTACTTC
CARNRGGDEQYF
>-|TRBV6-5|TRBJ2-1|TRBD1
TGTGCCAGCAGTACTCCGACAGGGTCCGACAATGAGCAGTTCTTC
CASSTPTGSDNEQFF
>-|TRBV14|TRBJ2-7|-
TGTGCCAGCAGCCCCCTTTGGGCGAGCTCCTACGAGCAGTACTTC
CASSPLWASSYEQYF
>-|TRBV14|TRBJ2-1|-
TGTGCCAGCAGCCAAGTGACGGGGACTTACAATGAGCAGTTCTTC
CASSQVTGTYNEQFF
>-|TRBV6-5|TRBJ2-5|TRBD1
TGTGCCAGCAGGGACAGGCGCCAAGAGACCCAGTACTTC
CASRDRRQETQYF
>-|TRBV7-9|TRBJ1-5|TRBD1
TGTGCCAGCAGCTCCGGACAGGGCGATAGCAATCAGCCCCAGCATTTT
CASSSGQGDSNQPQHF
>-|TRBV5-1|TRBJ1-2|-
TGCGCCAGCAGCCCAGGACAGTCTAACTATGGCTACACCTTC
CASSPGQSNYGYTF
>-|TRBV11-1|TRBJ2-7|TRBD2
TGTGCCAGCAGCTCCCGGGGAGCGGGGGGTCCCTACGAGCAGTACTTC
CASSSRGAGGPYEQYF
>-|TRBV11-3|TRBJ2-3|TRBD2
TGTGCCAGCAGCCCTGGCGGGGACTACACAGATACGCAGTATTTT
CASSPGGDYTDTQYF
>-|TRBV2|TRBJ2-3|-
TGTGCCAGCACACTGAGGACTCTTTCAGATACGCAGTATTTT
CASTLRTLSDTQYF
>-|TRBV18|TRBJ1-1|-
TGTGCCAGCTCCGGGGACACTGAAGCTTTCTTT
CASSGDTEAFF
>-|TRBV11-1|TRBJ2-3|TRBD1
TGTGCCAGCAGCCCAGGGGGCCTAATCACAGATACGCAGTATTTT
CASSPGGLITDTQYF
>-|TRBV30|TRBJ1-5|-
TGTGCCTGGGGAACAGGGAATCAGCCCCAGCATTTT
CAWGTGNQPQHF
>-|TRBV5-1|TRBJ2-5|-
TGCGCCAGCAGCATGAACACAGGGAGCCAAGAGACCCAGTACTTC
CASSMNTGSQETQYF
>-|TRBV2|TRBJ2-1|TRBD2
TGTGCCAGCAGTCCTAGCGGGGGAGCTTACAATGAGCAGTTCTTC
CASSPSGGAYNEQFF
>-|TRBV6-1|TRBJ2-7|-
TGTGCCAGCAGTGAAGATTATAGATGGTCAGGGTGGACCTACGAGCAGTACTTC
CASSEDYRWSGWTYEQYF
>once|TRBV19|TRBJ2-2|-
TGTGCCAGTAGTCCGTCGGACACGAACACCGGGGAGCTGTTTTTT
CASSPSDTNTGELFF
>-|TRBV29-1|TRBJ2-7|-
TGCAGCGCCGAGGCGGACAGCTACGAGCAGTACTTC
CSAEADSYEQYF
>few|TRBV18|TRBJ2-1|TRBD2
TGTGCCAGCTCTCAGGCTAGCGGGAGCTCGGAAGTAAGGCAGTTCTTC
CASSQASGSSEVRQFF
>once|TRBV12-3/TRBV12-4|TRBJ1-2|TRBD1
TGTGCCAGCACTTTGGTCAGGGGGCGAGGCTACACCTTC
CASTLVRGRGYTF
>-|TRBV13|TRBJ2-6|-
TGTGCCAGCAGCTCGAAGCTCTCTGGGGCCAACGTCCTGACTTTC
CASSSKLSGANVLTF
>once|TRBV18|TRBJ1-1|-
TGTGCCAGCTCTCTCACAGGGTCGGAGGTCAGGAACACTGAAGCTTTCTTT
CASSLTGSEVRNTEAFF
>-|TRBV5-1|TRBJ1-2|-
TGCGCCAGCAGCTTGGAGCCCGACAGTGGCTACACCTTC
CASSLEPDSGYTF
>-|TRBV12-5|TRBJ2-7|TRBD1
TGTGCTAGTTTGTCAAAGATCAAGGGACAGATGCCCTACGAGCAGTACTTC
CASLSKIKGQMPYEQYF
>-|TRBV6-4|TRBJ2-7|TRBD1
TGTGCCAGCAGTAGGGACAGGGGAGACGAGCAGTACTTC
CASSRDRGDEQYF
>few|TRBV11-2|TRBJ1-4|-
TGTGCCAGCAGCTTATACGATGGACAGAGGGAAAAACTGTTTTTT
CASSLYDGQREKLFF
>few|TRBV11-3|TRBJ2-5|TRBD1
TGTGCCAGCAGCTTAGCGGGGACAGGGATCGAGACCCAGTACTTC
CASSLAGTGIETQYF
>-|TRBV2|TRBJ2-1|-
TGTGCCAGCATGCGAGACATGTCCGCCTACAATGAGCAGTTCTTC
CASMRDMSAYNEQFF
>-|TRBV5-1|TRBJ1-2|-
TGCGCCACGCGGCCGGGGGACTATGGCTACACCTTC
CATRPGDYGYTF
>-|TRBV5-1|TRBJ2-5|TRBD1
TGCGCCAGCAGCTTGGGGACAGGGGGCCGAGAGACCCAGTACTTC
CASSLGTGGRETQYF
>-|TRBV6-2/TRBV6-3|TRBJ2-5|-
TGTGCCAGCAGCGAATCGGGCAGCGGGCCCCAGTACTTC
CASSESGSGPQYF
>few|TRBV4-1|TRBJ1-1|-
TGCGCCAGCAGCCGAACCGCACCGCTCGAGGCGAGCCCTGAAGCTTTCTTT
CASSRTAPLEASPEAFF
>once|TRBV7-3|TRBJ1-2|TRBD1
TGTGCCAGCAGCTTATCGGGGACAGTGGGTGGCTACACCTTC
CASSLSGTVGGYTF
>-|TRBV28|TRBJ1-1|TRBD1
TGTGCCAGCAGTTCCGTGGGGGCAGGGGGCACTGAAGCTTTCTTT
CASSSVGAGGTEAFF
>-|TRBV3-1/TRBV3-2|TRBJ2-7|-
TGTGCCAGCAGCCAAGATCGGTTCTCCTACGAGCAGTACTTC
CASSQDRFSYEQYF
>-|TRBV3-1/TRBV3-2|TRBJ1-4|-
TGTGCCAGCAGCCAAGATCGGGAAAAACTGTTTTTT
CASSQDREKLFF
>once|TRBV5-1|TRBJ1-5|-
TGCGCCAGCAGCTTGGAACCGGATCAGCCCCAGCATTTT
CASSLEPDQPQHF
>-|TRBV3-1/TRBV3-2|TRBJ2-5|-
TGTGCCAGCAGCCAACTGGAGACCCAGTACTTC
CASSQLETQYF
>-|TRBV24-1|TRBJ2-1|-
TGTGCCACCAGTGATTTTAAGGGGGGGGGAGAGCAGTTCTTC
CATSDFKGGGEQFF
>-|TRBV5-4|TRBJ1-2|TRBD1
TGTGCCAGCAGCTTGGATCGGACAGGGACAATCTATGGCTACACCTTC
CASSLDRTGTIYGYTF
>-|TRBV24-1|TRBJ2-2|TRBD2
TGTGCCACCAGTGATCCCGCGGGAGCCGGGGAGCTGTTTTTT
CATSDPAGAGELFF